This T cell receptor beta chain is drawn from a study of T cell responses to AZD1222 COVID-19 vaccine. Across the study: Second doses were pooled across both intervals (about 4 or about 12 weeks). General study results and limits: Donors were chiefly white British, with a greater number of females, and clonal diversity was perhaps underestimated. Vaccine-associated CD4 TCRs spanned spike, dominant at 160-218 and 743-854. Reportedly, close to half of spike-specific TCRs are directed against unmutated variant regions.

In regard to this clone: Its antigen remains unidentified.

The CDR3 has 16 residues. CDR1 SGHRS and CDR2 YFSETQ come from the germline V gene. Trimming at V came to 2 bases and at J to 2 bases, leaving 9 bases not matched to a gene. Only in-frame clones appear in the TCRdb table, and some are missing; sequencing was by immunoSEQ multiplex PCR. The sample gives 150,000 or so clones, approximately 94% of which show up once; approximately 2% is in the top ten. The chain employs TRBV5-1 and TRBJ1-2, with 7 bases fitting TRBD1. This clonotype was sampled from an adult in good health. The input for sequencing was peripheral blood, taken on day 0 of AZD1222 vaccination. The CDR3 DNA reads as TGCGCCAGCAGCTTTGTGAGGGACAGCGAGAACTATGGCTACACCTTC. Protein: CASSFVRDSENYGYTF.